The 7 T cell receptor beta chains reported below all come from one sample, sequenced in a study of blood T cell repertoires in COVID-19. This table comes from immunoSEQ multiplex PCR, and its TCRdb copy is limited to in-frame clones, with some not included. The profile shows a few hundred thousand clones, around 87% of them singletons. The sequenced sample was PBMCs or T cells enriched from blood (not recorded which). All receptors derive from a man aged 40-49 years in a cohort exposed to, infected with or recovered from COVID-19 (not recorded which).

This chain connects TRBV5-8 to TRBJ2-2; D unresolved. CDR3 length equals 14 residues. V was shortened by 4 bases and J by 2 bases, with 9 bases between the two germline ends. CDR1 and CDR2 from the germline V gene are SGHTS and YDEGEE. CDR3 loop: CASSVGPNTGELFF. CDR3 nucleotide sequence: TGTGCCAGCAGCGTCGGTCCAAACACCGGGGAGCTGTTTTTT. Looking up the rest from reference TRBV5-8 and TRBJ2-2 gives the full variable domain: EAGVTQSPTHLIKTRGQQATLRCSPISGHTSVYWYQQALGLGLQFLLWYDEGEERNRGNFPPRFSGRQFPNYSSELNVNALELEDSALYLCASSVGPNTGELFFGEGSRLTVL.

V is TRBV11-2 and J is TRBJ2-5, with 7 bases identical to TRBD2. Looked up from germline, CDR1 is SGHAT and CDR2 is FQNNGV. The CDR3 has 14 residues. Trimming at V came to 5 bases and at J to 0 bases, leaving 3 bases not matched to a gene. CDR3 protein: CASSGGGYQETQYF. The CDR3 region has the DNA TGTGCCAGCAGCGGGGGGGGATACCAAGAGACCCAGTACTTC. The complete variable domain, with remaining parts taken from reference TRBV11-2 and TRBJ2-5, reads EAGVAQSPRYKIIEKRQSVAFWCNPISGHATLYWYQQILGQGPKLLIQFQNNGVVDDSQLPKDRFSAERLKGVDSTLKIQPAKLEDSAVYLCASSGGGYQETQYFGPGTRLLVL.

On this clone: At one of its ends the junction is not consistent with the germline gene, which may arise from a read error. The chain carries TRBV2 and TRBJ1-2; D not resolved. CDR3 length: 11 residues. Germline CDR1 SNHLY, CDR2 FYNNEI. This chain's CDR3 is CASSEAIKRAF. The CDR3 DNA follows: TGTGCCAGCAGTGAAGCGATTAAGAGGGCCTTC.

V usage is TRBV6-5 and J usage is TRBJ1-1, with D hard to call. V shed 8 bases and J shed 0 bases, with 13 bases lying between them. Germline V lookup: CDR1 MNHEY, CDR2 SVGAGI. The CDR3 is made up of 14 amino acids. This chain's CDR3 is CASRVTVMNTEAFF. DNA for the CDR3: TGTGCCAGCCGGGTGACGGTCATGAACACTGAAGCTTTCTTT.

The chain links TRBV28 to TRBJ2-1; 8 positions match TRBD2. This CDR3 is 17 amino acids long. Unmatched junction bases numbered 12, after V lost 5 bases and J lost 3 bases. Per the germline V gene, CDR1 is MDHEN and CDR2 is SYDVKM. The CDR3 loop reads CASSGQRESSYYNEQFF. The CDR3 DNA sequence: TGTGCCAGCAGTGGACAGCGGGAGTCAAGTTACTACAATGAGCAGTTCTTC.

The J gene is TRBJ2-7, the V gene TRBV7-2, with 8 bases that match TRBD1. The V gene's germline CDR1 is SGHTA and CDR2 FQGNSA. The CDR3 is 18 residues long. Trimming at V came to 1 base and at J to 3 bases, leaving 14 bases not matched to a gene. CDR3 nucleotides: TGTGCCAGCAGCTTAGGTTTTGGCCAGGGGGCCTCCATCTACGAGCAGTACTTC. This gives the protein CASSLGFGQGASIYEQYF.

The chain employs TRBV19 and TRBJ2-2; TRBD1 agrees at 8 bases. Germline-derived CDR1 and CDR2 are LNHDA and SQIVND (reference sequence). The trim removed 4 bases at V and 4 bases at J, leaving 5 bases unmatched. The CDR3 runs to 15 residues. The DNA of the CDR3 is TGTGCCAGTAGTAGCCCAGGGGGCCTCACCGGGGAGCTGTTTTTT. It encodes CASSSPGGLTGELFF.